The text below deals with one T cell receptor beta chain. What it binds is unknown. The PCR made use of 60 Vbeta and 13 Jbeta primers. Clones were sequenced by immunoSEQ multiplex PCR, and TCRdb holds only the in-frame ones, with some missing. The sample records 150,000 to 200,000 clones, around 80% being singletons. The sample comes from a study of cytomegalovirus exposure and HLA in healthy donors. Study results and limitations: Data from an earlier analysis indicated that most TCR beta V segments were productive either about 87% or about 30% of the time. The authors reported that TCR beta sequences could predict HLA-A and HLA-B alleles. These predictions were accurate for most subjects in the first cohort.

Germline V gene lookup returns CDR1 SGHTA and CDR2 FQGNSA. V was trimmed by 4 bases and J by 2 bases, leaving 18 bases between them. The CDR3 length is 16 residues. The origin of this receptor is a male donor in good health and CMV-seropositive. The rearrangement joins TRBV7-2 to TRBJ2-7; D perhaps matches TRBD1 (5 bases). The sample taken for sequencing was PBMCs. CDR3 in amino acids: CASSWGLGRATYEQYF. In DNA, the CDR3 is TGTGCCAGCAGCTGGGGCCTTGGACGGGCCACCTACGAGCAGTACTTC. Variable domain in full (rest from reference TRBV7-2 and TRBJ2-7): GAGVSQSPSNKVTEKGKDVELRCDPISGHTALYWYRQSLGQGLEFLIYFQGNSAPDKSGLPSDRFSAERTGGSVSTLTIQRTQQEDSAVYLCASSWGLGRATYEQYFGPGTRLTVT.